Listed below are T cell receptor beta chains from one sample, sequenced in a study of CD8+ T cells in alopecia areata. Profiled with immunoSEQ multiplex PCR; TCRdb holds only in-frame clones, not every one. Here the sample spans around 190,000 clones, around 50% being singletons. The sequenced sample consisted of CD8+ T cells sorted from blood. The receptors originated from a human donor in good health. CDR3s include the opening cysteine and the closing phenylalanine or tryptophan. The order of the fields is CDR3 protein, CDR3 DNA, J gene, clone size, V gene, CDR3 length, D gene. The D gene is left open where the match is weak. Some rows mark clone size as missing; the rest say once, few, many or name a class of expanded clone.

CDR3aa: CASSTTENTEAFF
CDR3nt: TGTGCCAGCAGTACTACAGAGAACACTGAAGCTTTCTTT
j_gene: TRBJ1-1
abundance: many
v_gene: TRBV6-1
len: 13
d_gene: -

CDR3aa: CSVEVRADEQYF
CDR3nt: TGCAGCGTTGAAGTCAGGGCGGACGAGCAGTACTTC
j_gene: TRBJ2-7
abundance: -
v_gene: TRBV29-1
len: 12
d_gene: -

CDR3aa: CASTPEGSYGYTF
CDR3nt: TGTGCCAGCACTCCGGAGGGCAGCTATGGCTACACCTTC
j_gene: TRBJ1-2
abundance: once
v_gene: TRBV25-1
len: 13
d_gene: -

CDR3aa: CAIPTGGHQNTGELFF
CDR3nt: TGTGCCATCCCAACCGGGGGACACCAGAACACCGGGGAGCTGTTTTTT
j_gene: TRBJ2-2
abundance: -
v_gene: TRBV27
len: 16
d_gene: -

CDR3aa: CASSPIDLSNQPQHF
CDR3nt: TGCGCCAGCAGCCCGATAGACCTGAGCAATCAGCCCCAGCATTTT
j_gene: TRBJ1-5
abundance: few
v_gene: TRBV4-1
len: 15
d_gene: -

CDR3aa: CASTPLGTLGNSPLHF
CDR3nt: TGTGCCAGCACCCCGCTGGGCACCCTCGGTAATTCACCCCTCCACTTT
j_gene: TRBJ1-6
abundance: -
v_gene: TRBV5-6
len: 16
d_gene: -

CDR3aa: CASSLRQGRYEQYF
CDR3nt: TGTGCCAGCAGCTTACGACAGGGGAGATACGAGCAGTACTTC
j_gene: TRBJ2-7
abundance: -
v_gene: TRBV7-9
len: 14
d_gene: TRBD1

CDR3aa: CASSPKAGAYGYTF
CDR3nt: TGTGCCAGCAGCCCTAAGGCAGGGGCCTATGGCTACACCTTC
j_gene: TRBJ1-2
abundance: few
v_gene: TRBV6-5
len: 14
d_gene: -

CDR3aa: CASSNSGTSGTDAQYF
CDR3nt: TGTGCCAGCAGCAACTCCGGGACTAGCGGTACAGATGCGCAGTATTTT
j_gene: TRBJ2-3
abundance: -
v_gene: TRBV2
len: 16
d_gene: TRBD2

CDR3aa: CASSPTDKSYEQYF
CDR3nt: TGTGCCAGCAGTCCGACCGACAAGTCCTACGAGCAGTACTTC
j_gene: TRBJ2-7
abundance: few
v_gene: TRBV6-1
len: 14
d_gene: -

CDR3aa: CAWSAMMNNEQFF
CDR3nt: TGTGCCTGGAGTGCCATGATGAACAATGAGCAGTTCTTC
j_gene: TRBJ2-1
abundance: once
v_gene: TRBV30
len: 13
d_gene: -

CDR3aa: CASAEENRETYEQYF
CDR3nt: TGCGCTTCAGCGGAGGAGAACAGGGAAACCTACGAGCAGTACTTC
j_gene: TRBJ2-7
abundance: few
v_gene: TRBV4-1
len: 15
d_gene: -

CDR3aa: CASSYGRNSNQPQHF
CDR3nt: TGTGCCAGCAGCTACGGACGGAATAGCAATCAGCCCCAGCATTTT
j_gene: TRBJ1-5
abundance: once
v_gene: TRBV13
len: 15
d_gene: -

CDR3aa: CASSQELTGPQPQHF
CDR3nt: TGCGCCAGCAGCCAAGAATTGACGGGTCCCCAGCCCCAGCATTTT
j_gene: TRBJ1-5
abundance: few
v_gene: TRBV4-1
len: 15
d_gene: -

CDR3aa: CASSPPVGTEDNEQFF
CDR3nt: TGTGCCAGCAGTCCTCCCGTCGGGACCGAGGACAATGAGCAGTTCTTC
j_gene: TRBJ2-1
abundance: -
v_gene: TRBV28
len: 16
d_gene: -

CDR3aa: CASRNRDSNQPQHF
CDR3nt: TGTGCCAGCAGAAACCGGGACAGCAATCAGCCCCAGCATTTT
j_gene: TRBJ1-5
abundance: -
v_gene: TRBV2
len: 14
d_gene: -

CDR3aa: CASSQEIVFGDTQYF
CDR3nt: TGCGCCAGCAGCCAAGAAATAGTCTTCGGCGATACGCAGTATTTT
j_gene: TRBJ2-3
abundance: few
v_gene: TRBV4-1
len: 15
d_gene: -

CDR3aa: CASSLGDVYEDTQYF
CDR3nt: TGCGCCAGCAGCTTGGGGGACGTATACGAGGATACGCAGTATTTT
j_gene: TRBJ2-3
abundance: few
v_gene: TRBV5-1
len: 15
d_gene: -

CDR3aa: CASSLTGSGANVLTF
CDR3nt: TGTGCCAGCAGTTTAACGGGCTCTGGGGCCAACGTCCTGACTTTC
j_gene: TRBJ2-6
abundance: -
v_gene: TRBV27
len: 15
d_gene: -

CDR3aa: CASRRDGNNQPQHF
CDR3nt: TGTGCCAGCAGAAGGGACGGAAACAATCAGCCCCAGCATTTT
j_gene: TRBJ1-5
abundance: -
v_gene: TRBV6-6
len: 14
d_gene: -

CDR3aa: CASRGYSTEAFF
CDR3nt: TGTGCCAGCAGGGGTTACAGCACTGAAGCTTTCTTT
j_gene: TRBJ1-1
abundance: -
v_gene: TRBV2
len: 12
d_gene: -

CDR3aa: CASSATGSSGNTIYF
CDR3nt: TGTGCCAGCAGCGCCACAGGGAGCTCTGGAAACACCATATATTTT
j_gene: TRBJ1-3
abundance: -
v_gene: TRBV9
len: 15
d_gene: -

CDR3aa: CAWSWISVTEAFF
CDR3nt: TGTGCCTGGAGTTGGATCTCGGTCACTGAAGCTTTCTTT
j_gene: TRBJ1-1
abundance: -
v_gene: TRBV30
len: 13
d_gene: -

CDR3aa: CASSHPGTDLMNTEAFF
CDR3nt: TGCGCCAGCAGCCATCCTGGGACAGACCTCATGAACACTGAAGCTTTCTTT
j_gene: TRBJ1-1
abundance: -
v_gene: TRBV4-1
len: 17
d_gene: TRBD1

CDR3aa: CASSQDPAGYDTQYF
CDR3nt: TGCGCCAGCAGCCAAGATCCGGCAGGCTACGATACGCAGTATTTT
j_gene: TRBJ2-3
abundance: -
v_gene: TRBV4-1
len: 15
d_gene: -

CDR3aa: CAISESAVNTEAFF
CDR3nt: TGTGCCATCAGTGAGTCGGCGGTGAACACTGAAGCTTTCTTT
j_gene: TRBJ1-1
abundance: few
v_gene: TRBV10-3
len: 14
d_gene: -

CDR3aa: CASSSTGTDSPLHF
CDR3nt: TGTGCCAGCAGCTCGACAGGGACGGATTCACCCCTCCACTTT
j_gene: TRBJ1-6
abundance: -
v_gene: TRBV5-6
len: 14
d_gene: TRBD1

CDR3aa: CASSLGYGQPQHF
CDR3nt: TGTGCCAGCAGCTTAGGTTACGGTCAGCCCCAGCATTTT
j_gene: TRBJ1-5
abundance: few
v_gene: TRBV7-9
len: 13
d_gene: -